This TCR beta chain was documented in a study of human T cells and chemical hapten exposure. A single record per CDR3 protein comes from TCRdb applying MiXCR to the RACE reads. The table has around 150,000 distinct CDR3 sequences, 25% to 35% seen once; the top ten hold 2.1%. This CDR3 comprises 13 residues. Germline V gene sequence: CDR1 SQVTM, CDR2 ANQGSEA. The V gene end was trimmed by 4 bases and the J gene end by 0 bases; junction bases not matched to a gene: 0. The time point denotes: patch test 3, about 24 weeks after DPC sensitization. Treatment: therapeutic diphenylcyclopropenone sensitization with weekly scalp DPC. Every donor had alopecia and was 18 to 70 years old; all were suitable for DPC.

The source of this sequence is a woman aged 18-29 years with alopecia areata. Some clones in this sample may be carry-over from other donors' samples. The specimen was whole blood, collected in connection with sensitization to the hapten diphenylcyclopropenone (DPC). The chain carries TRBV29-1 and TRBJ1-2; TRBD1 aligns across 9 bases. In nucleotides, the CDR3 is TGCAGCGTTGGACAGGGGGCTAACTATGGCTACACCTTC. It codes for CSVGQGANYGYTF. The entire variable domain, with the rest obtained from reference TRBV29-1 and TRBJ1-2, is as follows: SAVISQKPSRDICQRGTSLTIQCQVDSQVTMMFWYRQQPGQSLTLIATANQGSEATYESGFVIDKFPISRPNLTFSTLTVSNMSPEDSSIYLCSVGQGANYGYTFGSGTRLTVV.